The 13 T cell receptor beta chains below were found in one sample sequenced in a study of cytotoxic CD8 clonotypes in ibrutinib-treated CLL. The table came from immunoSEQ multiplex PCR; TCRdb's copy has only in-frame clones and leaves some out. This sample has approximately 320,000 clones; under 70% occur once, and the top ten carry 6.3%. The source material was PBMCs, sampled after 36 months of ibrutinib treatment. The receptors originated from a human donor with chronic lymphocytic leukemia.

This clone was detected a few times. The chain combines TRBV29-1 with TRBJ2-7; 7 nucleotides match TRBD2. Germline V gene lookup returns CDR1 SQVTM and CDR2 ANQGSEA. V was clipped by 3 bases and J by 3 bases; unmatched bases: 11. The CDR3 contains 15 residues. The CDR3 DNA reads TGCAGCGTTGAGGTCGCCGGGAGGCCGAACTACGAGCAGTACTTC. Its translation is CSVEVAGRPNYEQYF.

This clone was observed a handful of times. The gene calls are TRBV18 and TRBJ2-7; D is unresolved. The CDR3 length is 11 residues. CDR1 and CDR2 (germline): KGHSH, LQKENI. V lost 5 bases, J lost 4 bases, and 6 bases lay in between. This chain's CDR3 is CASSVQYEQYF. CDR3 sequence (DNA): TGTGCCAGCTCAGTACAGTACGAGCAGTACTTC.

The chain combines TRBV7-6 with TRBJ2-7; 7 positions agree with TRBD2. J lost 4 bases, V lost 0 bases, and 6 bases had no gene match. The germline V gene encodes CDR1 SGHVS and CDR2 FNYEAQ. CDR3 size: 15 residues. DNA of the CDR3: TGTGCCAGCAGCTTAGCACCCGGGAGGCAATACGAGCAGTACTTC. Residues: CASSLAPGRQYEQYF.

This clone was observed many times. This chain uses TRBV13 with TRBJ2-7, with D tentatively TRBD1 or TRBD2 (6 bases each). The CDR3 sequence is 16 residues long. The germline V and J ends were trimmed by 0 bases and 3 bases, with 15 bases remaining between them. Germline loops: CDR1 PRHDT, CDR2 FYEKMQ (reference sequence). The DNA for the CDR3 is TGTGCCAGCAGCTTAGGCAGGGGACTCCAAAACTACGAGCAGTACTTC. Translated, it gives CASSLGRGLQNYEQYF.

This chain uses TRBV7-2 with TRBJ1-2; 8 bases align to TRBD1. The CDR3 is made up of 13 amino acids. J was trimmed by 9 bases and V by 4 bases; bases with no gene match: 7. CDR1 is SGHTA and CDR2 is FQGNSA in the germline V gene. The chain's CDR3 is CASSSRTGLSYTF. CDR3 in DNA: TGTGCCAGCAGCTCGAGGACAGGGTTAAGCTACACCTTC.

The chain joins TRBV6-5 to TRBJ2-5; no clear D. The length of the CDR3 is 16 residues. CDR1 is MNHEY and CDR2 is SVGAGI in the germline V gene. V lost 3 bases to trimming and J lost 0 bases, with 14 bases between them. The CDR3 here is CASSYGLGQYQETQYF. CDR3 in DNA: TGTGCCAGCAGTTATGGTCTGGGTCAGTACCAAGAGACCCAGTACTTC.

This clone has more than one count but fewer than ten. This rearrangement joins TRBV7-8 to TRBJ1-2; D is ambiguous. The length of the CDR3 is 15 residues. Germline values: CDR1 SGHVS, CDR2 FQNEAQ. V lost 1 base, J lost 4 bases, and 13 bases lay in between. CDR3 nucleotides: TGTGCCAGCAGCTTAGGGAGGGCGGAAAGCTATGGCTACACCTTC. Protein: CASSLGRAESYGYTF. Combining the CDR3 with reference TRBV7-8 and TRBJ1-2 gives the whole variable domain GAGVSQSPRYKVAKRGQDVALRCDPISGHVSLFWYQQALGQGPEFLTYFQNEAQLDKSGLPSDRFFAERPEGSVSTLKIQRTQQEDSAVYLCASSLGRAESYGYTFGSGTRLTVV.

This clone was seen only a few times. The V and J genes are TRBV19 and TRBJ2-7; D perhaps matches TRBD2 (6 bases). Between the trimmed V and J ends, which lost 6 bases and 2 bases, there was a span of 14 bases. This CDR3 region has 14 residues. Germline V gene lookup returns CDR1 LNHDA and CDR2 SQIVND (reference sequence). CDR3 DNA: TGTGCCAGTAGCCTTCGGGGGTTCCCCTACGAGCAGTACTTC. Its protein is CASSLRGFPYEQYF.

This clone was recorded a few times. V usage is TRBV7-2 and J usage is TRBJ2-1; TRBD2 might be the D (5 bases). In germline, CDR1 is SGHTA, CDR2 FQGNSA. This CDR3 is built from 12 residues. V gave up 6 bases and J gave up 7 bases, with 10 bases separating them. CDR3 protein: CASRPRGNEQFF. The DNA of the CDR3 is TGTGCCAGCAGACCCCGGGGTAATGAGCAGTTCTTC.

The chain has TRBV5-1 and TRBJ1-5; D is undetermined. Per the germline V gene, CDR1 is SGHRS and CDR2 is YFSETQ. Trimming pared 4 bases from V and 7 bases from J, leaving 15 bases between. The CDR3 loop spans 14 amino acids. The CDR3 spells CASSPNPRLQPQHF. CDR3 DNA: TGCGCCAGCAGCCCGAACCCCCGCCTACAGCCCCAGCATTTT. The variable domain in full, completed from reference TRBV5-1 and TRBJ1-5, reads KAGVTQTPRYLIKTRGQQVTLSCSPISGHRSVSWYQQTPGQGLQFLFEYFSETQRNKGNFPGRFSGRQFSNSRSEMNVSTLELGDSALYLCASSPNPRLQPQHFGDGTRLSIL.

The chain has TRBV5-1 and TRBJ2-2; possible D gene TRBD2, 5 bases. Trimming cost V 7 bases and J 1 base, with 11 bases left between them. From germline, CDR1 is SGHRS and CDR2 YFSETQ. CDR3 size: 14 residues. CDR3: CASFRDLNTGELFF. The CDR3 DNA follows: TGCGCCAGCTTCCGGGATTTGAACACCGGGGAGCTGTTTTTT.

This clone has only a few counts. The chain couples TRBV9 to TRBJ1-1, with D hard to call. The CDR3 length is 15 residues. V was cut by 0 bases and J by 0 bases, with 9 bases left in between. Germline CDR1 reads SGDLS; CDR2 reads YYNGEE. The CDR3: CASSVGGAMNTEAFF. The DNA for the CDR3 is TGTGCCAGCAGCGTAGGGGGAGCCATGAACACTGAAGCTTTCTTT.

The chain uses TRBV19 and TRBJ2-7, with TRBD1 as a possible D gene (5 bases). Germline V gives CDR1 LNHDA, CDR2 SQIVND (reference sequence). This CDR3 has 15 residues. V lost 6 bases and J 0 bases, leaving 15 bases between the germline ends. The CDR3 is CASSVDSSSSYEQYF. In nucleotides, the CDR3 is TGTGCCAGTAGCGTCGACAGCTCGAGCTCCTACGAGCAGTACTTC.